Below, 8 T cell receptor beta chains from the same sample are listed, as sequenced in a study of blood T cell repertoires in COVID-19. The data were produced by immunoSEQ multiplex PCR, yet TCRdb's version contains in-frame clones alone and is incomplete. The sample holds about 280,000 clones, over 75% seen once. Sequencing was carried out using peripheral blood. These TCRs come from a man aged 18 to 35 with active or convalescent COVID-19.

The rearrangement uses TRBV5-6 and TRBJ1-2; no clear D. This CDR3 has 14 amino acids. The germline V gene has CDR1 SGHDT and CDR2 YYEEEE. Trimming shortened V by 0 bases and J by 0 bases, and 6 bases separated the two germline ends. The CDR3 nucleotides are TGTGCCAGCAGCTTGGACACAGCTAACTATGGCTACACCTTC. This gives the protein CASSLDTANYGYTF. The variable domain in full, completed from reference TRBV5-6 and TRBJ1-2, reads DAGVTQSPTHLIKTRGQQVTLRCSPKSGHDTVSWYQQALGQGPQFIFQYYEEEERQRGNFPDRFSGHQFPNYSSELNVNALLLGDSALYLCASSLDTANYGYTFGSGTRLTVV.

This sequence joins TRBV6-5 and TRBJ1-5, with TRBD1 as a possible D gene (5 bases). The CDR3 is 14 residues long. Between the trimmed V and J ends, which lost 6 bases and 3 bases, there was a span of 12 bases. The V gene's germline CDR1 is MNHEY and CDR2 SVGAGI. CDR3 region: CASSNRQTNQPQHF. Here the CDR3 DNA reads TGTGCCAGCAGCAACAGACAGACCAATCAGCCCCAGCATTTT.

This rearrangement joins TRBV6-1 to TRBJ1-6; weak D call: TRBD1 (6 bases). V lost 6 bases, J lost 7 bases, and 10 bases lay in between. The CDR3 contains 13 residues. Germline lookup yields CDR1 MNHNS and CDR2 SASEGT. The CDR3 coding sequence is TGTGCCAGCAGAGGACAGAAAAATTCACCCCTCCACTTT. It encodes CASRGQKNSPLHF.

In nucleotides, the CDR3 is TGTGCCAGCAGCAAAGCTACTACCCTCAGGGGCAGGGAGCCCCAGCATTTT. This sequence encodes CASSKATTLRGREPQHF. The V and J genes are TRBV7-8 and TRBJ1-5; D might be TRBD1 (6 bases). CDR3 length equals 17 residues. The V end was cut by 5 bases, the J end by 8 bases, with 25 bases between. The germline V gene has CDR1 SGHVS and CDR2 FQNEAQ.

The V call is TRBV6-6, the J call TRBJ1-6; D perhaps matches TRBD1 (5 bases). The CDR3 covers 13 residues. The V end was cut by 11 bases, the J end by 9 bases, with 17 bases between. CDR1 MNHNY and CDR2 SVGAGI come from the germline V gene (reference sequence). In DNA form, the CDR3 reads TGTGCCGCGTTAGAAGAGACAGCTTCACCCCTCCACTTT. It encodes CAALEETASPLHF.

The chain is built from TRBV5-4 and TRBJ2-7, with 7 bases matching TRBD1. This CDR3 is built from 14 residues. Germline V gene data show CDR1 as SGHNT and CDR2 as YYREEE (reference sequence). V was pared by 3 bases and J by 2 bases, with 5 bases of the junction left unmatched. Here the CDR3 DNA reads TGTGCCAGCAGCTCTGGACAGGCCCCCTACGAGCAGTACTTC. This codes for CASSSGQAPYEQYF. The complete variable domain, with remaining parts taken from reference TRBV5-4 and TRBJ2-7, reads ETGVTQSPTHLIKTRGQQVTLRCSSQSGHNTVSWYQQALGQGPQFIFQYYREEENGRGNFPPRFSGLQFPNYSSELNVNALELDDSALYLCASSSGQAPYEQYFGPGTRLTVT.

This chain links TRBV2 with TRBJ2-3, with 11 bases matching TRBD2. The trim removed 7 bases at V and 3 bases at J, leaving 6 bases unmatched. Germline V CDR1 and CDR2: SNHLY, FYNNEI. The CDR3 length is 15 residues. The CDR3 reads CASTLAGGLTDTQYF. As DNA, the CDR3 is TGTGCCAGCACCTTAGCGGGGGGGTTGACAGATACGCAGTATTTT.

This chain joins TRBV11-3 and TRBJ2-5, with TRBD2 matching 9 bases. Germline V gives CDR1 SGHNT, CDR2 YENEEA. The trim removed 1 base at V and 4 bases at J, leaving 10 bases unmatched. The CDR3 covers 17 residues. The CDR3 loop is CASSLGPSAGGPETQYF. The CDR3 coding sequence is TGTGCCAGCAGCTTAGGGCCCTCGGCGGGGGGGCCAGAGACCCAGTACTTC.